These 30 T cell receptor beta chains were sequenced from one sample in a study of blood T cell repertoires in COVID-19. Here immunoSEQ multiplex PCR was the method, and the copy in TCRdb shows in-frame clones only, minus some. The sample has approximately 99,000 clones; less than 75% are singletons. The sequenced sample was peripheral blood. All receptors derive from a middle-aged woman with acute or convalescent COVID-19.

The CDR3 sequence: CASSLVGSGGATDTQYF. As DNA, the CDR3 is TGTGCCAGCAGCTTAGTGGGTAGCGGGGGGGCAACAGATACGCAGTATTTT. The rearrangement uses TRBV7-6 and TRBJ2-3; 11 nucleotides align to TRBD2. Germline-derived CDR1 and CDR2 are SGHVS and FNYEAQ. V lost 1 base to trimming and J lost 3 bases; unmatched junction nucleotides: 6. The CDR3 sequence is 17 residues long.

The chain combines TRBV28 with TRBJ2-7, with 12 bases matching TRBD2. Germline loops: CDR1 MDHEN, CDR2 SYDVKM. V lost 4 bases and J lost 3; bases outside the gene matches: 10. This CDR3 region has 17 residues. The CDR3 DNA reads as TGTGCCAGCAGTTCCCTCATCATACTAGCGGGGGGCTACGAGCAGTACTTC. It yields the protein CASSSLIILAGGYEQYF.

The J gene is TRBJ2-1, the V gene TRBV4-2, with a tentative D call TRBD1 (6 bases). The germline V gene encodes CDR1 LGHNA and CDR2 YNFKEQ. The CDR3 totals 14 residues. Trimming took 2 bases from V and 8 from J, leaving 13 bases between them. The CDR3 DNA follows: TGTGCCAGCAGCCAACCTTCTCAGGGGCATGAGCAGTTCTTC. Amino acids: CASSQPSQGHEQFF.

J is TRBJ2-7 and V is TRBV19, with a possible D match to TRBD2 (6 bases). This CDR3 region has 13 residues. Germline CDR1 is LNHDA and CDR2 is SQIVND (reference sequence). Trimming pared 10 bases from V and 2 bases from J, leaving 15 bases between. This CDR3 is CATGPAGPYEQYF. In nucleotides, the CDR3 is TGTGCCACTGGGCCAGCGGGCCCCTACGAGCAGTACTTC.

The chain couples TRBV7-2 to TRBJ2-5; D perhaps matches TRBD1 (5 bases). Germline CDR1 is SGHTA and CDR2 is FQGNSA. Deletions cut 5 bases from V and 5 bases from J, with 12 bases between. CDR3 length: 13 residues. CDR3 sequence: CASSLRDLETQYF. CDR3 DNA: TGTGCCAGCAGCCTCAGGGATCTTGAGACCCAGTACTTC.

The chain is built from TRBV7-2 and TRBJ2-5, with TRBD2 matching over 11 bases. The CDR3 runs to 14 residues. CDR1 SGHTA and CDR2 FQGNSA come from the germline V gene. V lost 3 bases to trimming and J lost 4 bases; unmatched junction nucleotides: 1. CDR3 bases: TGTGCCAGCAGCTTCCTAGCGGGGGGAGAGACCCAGTACTTC. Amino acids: CASSFLAGGETQYF.

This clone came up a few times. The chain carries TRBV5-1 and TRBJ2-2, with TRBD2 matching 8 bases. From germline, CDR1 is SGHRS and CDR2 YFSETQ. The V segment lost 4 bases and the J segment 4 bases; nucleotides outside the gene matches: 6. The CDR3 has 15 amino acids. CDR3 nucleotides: TGCGCCAGCAGCACCGGGACTAGTATCACCGGGGAGCTGTTTTTT. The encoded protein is CASSTGTSITGELFF.

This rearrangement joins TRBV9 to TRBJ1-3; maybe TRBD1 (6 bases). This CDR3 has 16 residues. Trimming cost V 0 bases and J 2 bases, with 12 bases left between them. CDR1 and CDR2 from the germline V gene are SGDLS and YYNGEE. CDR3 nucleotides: TGTGCCAGCAGCGTAGGGGGGACACTGGCTGGAAACACCATATATTTT. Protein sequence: CASSVGGTLAGNTIYF.

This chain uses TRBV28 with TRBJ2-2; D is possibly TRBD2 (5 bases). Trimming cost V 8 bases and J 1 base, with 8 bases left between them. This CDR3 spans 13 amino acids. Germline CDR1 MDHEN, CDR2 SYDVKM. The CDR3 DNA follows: TGTGCCAGCCAGGCGGGGAACACCGGGGAGCTGTTTTTT. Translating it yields CASQAGNTGELFF.

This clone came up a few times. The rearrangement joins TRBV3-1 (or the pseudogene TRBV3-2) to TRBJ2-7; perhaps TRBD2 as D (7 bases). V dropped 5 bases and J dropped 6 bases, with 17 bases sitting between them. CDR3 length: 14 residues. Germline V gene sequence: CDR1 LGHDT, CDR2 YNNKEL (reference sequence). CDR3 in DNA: TGTGCCAGCAGCTTCGATGGGGGGGCAGGCGAGCAGTACTTC. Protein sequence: CASSFDGGAGEQYF.

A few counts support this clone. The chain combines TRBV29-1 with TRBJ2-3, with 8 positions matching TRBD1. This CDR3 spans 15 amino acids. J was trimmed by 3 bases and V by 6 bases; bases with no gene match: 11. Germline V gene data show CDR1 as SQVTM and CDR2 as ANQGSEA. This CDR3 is CSVVGQGGGTDTQYF. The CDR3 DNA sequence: TGCAGCGTCGTAGGACAGGGTGGAGGGACAGATACGCAGTATTTT.

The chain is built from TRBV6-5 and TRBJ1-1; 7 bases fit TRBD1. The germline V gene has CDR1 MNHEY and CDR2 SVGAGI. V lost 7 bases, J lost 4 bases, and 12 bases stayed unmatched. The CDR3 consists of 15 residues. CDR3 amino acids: CASKLKGGWSTEAFF. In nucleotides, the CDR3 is TGTGCCAGCAAACTAAAAGGGGGCTGGAGCACTGAAGCTTTCTTT.

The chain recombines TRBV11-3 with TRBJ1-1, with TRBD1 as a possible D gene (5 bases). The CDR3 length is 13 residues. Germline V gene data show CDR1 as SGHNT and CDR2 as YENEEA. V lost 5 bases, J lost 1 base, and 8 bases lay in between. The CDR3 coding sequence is TGTGCCAGCAGCCTCGGGGGGAACACTGAAGCTTTCTTT. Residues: CASSLGGNTEAFF.

The CDR3 coding sequence is TGCAGCGGTGGTCCGGGAGCCTACGAGCAGTACTTC. This gives the protein CSGGPGAYEQYF. The V gene is TRBV29-1, the J gene TRBJ2-7; maybe TRBD2 (6 bases). Germline CDR1 and CDR2: SQVTM and ANQGSEA. This CDR3 comprises 12 residues. The germline V and J ends were trimmed by 7 bases and 2 bases, with 12 bases remaining between them.

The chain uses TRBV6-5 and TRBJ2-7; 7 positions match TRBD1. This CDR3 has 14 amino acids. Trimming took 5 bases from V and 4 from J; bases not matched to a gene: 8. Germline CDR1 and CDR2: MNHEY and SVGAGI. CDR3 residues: CASSPAGQAYEQYF. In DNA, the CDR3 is TGTGCCAGCAGTCCGGCCGGACAGGCTTACGAGCAGTACTTC.

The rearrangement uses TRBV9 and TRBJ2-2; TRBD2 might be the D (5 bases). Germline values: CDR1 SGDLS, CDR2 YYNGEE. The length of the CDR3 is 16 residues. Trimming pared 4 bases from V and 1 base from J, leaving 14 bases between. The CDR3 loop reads CASSRVEEVNTGELFF. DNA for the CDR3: TGTGCCAGCAGCAGGGTGGAGGAAGTGAACACCGGGGAGCTGTTTTTT.

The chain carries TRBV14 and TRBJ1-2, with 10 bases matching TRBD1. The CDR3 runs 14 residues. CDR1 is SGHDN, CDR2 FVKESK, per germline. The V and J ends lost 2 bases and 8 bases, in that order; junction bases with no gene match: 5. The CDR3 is CASSQLTGGRGYTF. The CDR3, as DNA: TGTGCCAGCAGCCAATTGACAGGGGGCCGAGGCTACACCTTC.

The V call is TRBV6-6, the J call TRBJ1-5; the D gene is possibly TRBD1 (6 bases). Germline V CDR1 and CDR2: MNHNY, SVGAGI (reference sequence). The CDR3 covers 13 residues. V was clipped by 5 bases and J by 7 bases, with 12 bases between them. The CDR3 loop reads CASSGQLYQPQHF. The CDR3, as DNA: TGTGCCAGCAGTGGACAGTTGTACCAGCCCCAGCATTTT.

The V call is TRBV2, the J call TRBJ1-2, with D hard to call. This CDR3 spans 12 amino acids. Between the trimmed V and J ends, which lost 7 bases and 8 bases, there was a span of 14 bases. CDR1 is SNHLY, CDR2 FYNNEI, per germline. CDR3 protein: CASTPSGGGYTF. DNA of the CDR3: TGTGCCAGCACTCCGTCGGGTGGAGGCTACACCTTC.

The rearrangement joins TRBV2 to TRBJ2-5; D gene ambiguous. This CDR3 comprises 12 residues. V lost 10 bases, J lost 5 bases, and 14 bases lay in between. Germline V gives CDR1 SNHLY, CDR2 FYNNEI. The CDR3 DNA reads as TGTGCCACCCTGTTAGATGATGAGACCCAGTACTTC. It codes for CATLLDDETQYF.

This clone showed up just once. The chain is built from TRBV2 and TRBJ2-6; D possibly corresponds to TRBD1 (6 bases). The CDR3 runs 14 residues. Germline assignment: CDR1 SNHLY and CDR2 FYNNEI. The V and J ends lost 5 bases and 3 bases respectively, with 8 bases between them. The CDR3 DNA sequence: TGTGCCAGCAGTACAGGGTATGGGGCCAACGTCCTGACTTTC. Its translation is CASSTGYGANVLTF.

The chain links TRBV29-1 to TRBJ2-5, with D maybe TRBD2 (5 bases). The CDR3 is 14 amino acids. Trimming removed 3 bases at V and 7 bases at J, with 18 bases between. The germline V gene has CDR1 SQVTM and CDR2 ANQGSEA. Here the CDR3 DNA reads TGCAGCGTTGAGTTGGTTGGCGCTCGGGGGACCCAGTACTTC. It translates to CSVELVGARGTQYF.

For the CDR3, the DNA is TGTGCCAGCAGTTTGGGACAGGGGGTATCTCCGCCCCAGCATTTT. Protein: CASSLGQGVSPPQHF. The V gene is TRBV6-2 or TRBV6-3, the J gene TRBJ1-5; TRBD1 aligns across 11 bases. This CDR3 comprises 15 residues. The germline V gene encodes CDR1 MNHEY and CDR2 SVGEGT. V gave up 4 bases and J gave up 9 bases; unmatched junction bases: 8.

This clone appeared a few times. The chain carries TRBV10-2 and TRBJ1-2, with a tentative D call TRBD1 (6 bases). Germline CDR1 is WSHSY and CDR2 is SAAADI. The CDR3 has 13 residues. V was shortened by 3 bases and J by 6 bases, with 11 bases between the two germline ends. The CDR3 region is CASSDRGSDGYTF. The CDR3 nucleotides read TGCGCCAGCAGTGATAGGGGGAGTGATGGCTACACCTTC.

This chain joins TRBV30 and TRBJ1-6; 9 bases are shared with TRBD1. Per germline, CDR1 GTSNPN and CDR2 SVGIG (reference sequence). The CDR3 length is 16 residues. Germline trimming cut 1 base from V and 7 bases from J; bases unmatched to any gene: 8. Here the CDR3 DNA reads TGTGCCTGGAGTGGCTTTCTCGGGACAGGGAATTCACCCCTCCACTTT. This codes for CAWSGFLGTGNSPLHF.

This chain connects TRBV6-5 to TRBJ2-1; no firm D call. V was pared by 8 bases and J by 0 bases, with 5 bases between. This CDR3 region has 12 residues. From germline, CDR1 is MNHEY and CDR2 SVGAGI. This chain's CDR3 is CASEFSYNEQFF. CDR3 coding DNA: TGTGCCAGCGAGTTCTCCTACAATGAGCAGTTCTTC.

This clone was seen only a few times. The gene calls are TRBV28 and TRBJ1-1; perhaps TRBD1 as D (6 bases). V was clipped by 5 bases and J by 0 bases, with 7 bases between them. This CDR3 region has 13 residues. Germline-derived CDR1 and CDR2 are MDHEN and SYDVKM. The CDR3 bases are TGTGCCAGCAGTGACAGGATGAACACTGAAGCTTTCTTT. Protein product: CASSDRMNTEAFF. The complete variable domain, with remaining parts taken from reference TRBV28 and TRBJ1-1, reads DVKVTQSSRYLVKRTGEKVFLECVQDMDHENMFWYRQDPGLGLRLIYFSYDVKMKEKGDIPEGYSVSREKKERFSLILESASTNQTSMYLCASSDRMNTEAFFGQGTRLTVV.

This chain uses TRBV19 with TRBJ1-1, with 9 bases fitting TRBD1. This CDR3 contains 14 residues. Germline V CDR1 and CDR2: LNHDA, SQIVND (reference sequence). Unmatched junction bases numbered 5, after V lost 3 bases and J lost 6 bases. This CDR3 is CASSIGTGIAEAFF. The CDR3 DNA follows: TGTGCCAGTAGTATCGGGACAGGGATCGCTGAAGCTTTCTTT.

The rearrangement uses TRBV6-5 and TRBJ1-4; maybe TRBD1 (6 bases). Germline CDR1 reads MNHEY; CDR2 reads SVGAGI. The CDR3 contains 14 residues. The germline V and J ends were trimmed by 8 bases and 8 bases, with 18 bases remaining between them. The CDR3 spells CASGLPGQKEKLFF. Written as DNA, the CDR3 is TGTGCCAGCGGTTTACCGGGACAAAAGGAAAAACTGTTTTTT.

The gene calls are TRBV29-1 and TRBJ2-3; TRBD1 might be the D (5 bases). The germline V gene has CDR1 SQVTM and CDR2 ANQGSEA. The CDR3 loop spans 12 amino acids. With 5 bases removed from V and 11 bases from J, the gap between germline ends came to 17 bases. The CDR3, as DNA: TGCAGCGTTAATCTGGACAACGGCATGCAGTATTTT. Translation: CSVNLDNGMQYF.